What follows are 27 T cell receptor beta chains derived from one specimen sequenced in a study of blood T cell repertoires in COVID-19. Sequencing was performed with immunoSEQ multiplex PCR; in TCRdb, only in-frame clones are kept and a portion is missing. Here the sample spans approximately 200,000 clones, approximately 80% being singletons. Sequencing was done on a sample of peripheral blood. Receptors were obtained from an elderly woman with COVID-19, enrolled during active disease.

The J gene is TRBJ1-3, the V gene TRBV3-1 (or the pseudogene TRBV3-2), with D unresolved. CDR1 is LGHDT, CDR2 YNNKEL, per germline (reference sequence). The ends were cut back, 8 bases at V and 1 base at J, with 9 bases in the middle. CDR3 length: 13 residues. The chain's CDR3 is CASRAGSGNTIYF. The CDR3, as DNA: TGTGCCAGCCGGGCGGGGTCTGGAAACACCATATATTTT.

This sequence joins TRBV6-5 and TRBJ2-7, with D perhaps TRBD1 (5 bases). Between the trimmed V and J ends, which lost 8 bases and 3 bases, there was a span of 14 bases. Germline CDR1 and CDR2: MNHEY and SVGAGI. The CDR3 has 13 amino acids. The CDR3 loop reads CASSMTADYEQYF. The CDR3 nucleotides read TGTGCCAGCTCCATGACAGCAGACTACGAGCAGTACTTC.

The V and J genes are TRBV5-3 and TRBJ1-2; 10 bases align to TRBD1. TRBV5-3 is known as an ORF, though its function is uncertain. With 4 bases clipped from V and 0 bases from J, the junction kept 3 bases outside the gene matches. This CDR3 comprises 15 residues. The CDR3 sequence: CARSHGTGANYGYTF. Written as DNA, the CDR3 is TGTGCCAGAAGCCATGGGACAGGGGCTAACTATGGCTACACCTTC.

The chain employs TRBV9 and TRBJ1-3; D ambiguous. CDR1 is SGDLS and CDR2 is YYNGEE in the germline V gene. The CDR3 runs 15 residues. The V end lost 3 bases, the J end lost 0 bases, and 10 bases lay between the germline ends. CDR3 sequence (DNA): TGTGCCAGCAGCGGCTGGGCTACCTCTGGAAACACCATATATTTT. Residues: CASSGWATSGNTIYF.

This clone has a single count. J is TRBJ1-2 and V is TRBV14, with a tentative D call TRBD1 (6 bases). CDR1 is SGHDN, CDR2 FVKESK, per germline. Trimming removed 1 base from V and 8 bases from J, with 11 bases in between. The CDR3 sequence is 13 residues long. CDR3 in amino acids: CASSQVPGHGYTF. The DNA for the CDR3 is TGTGCCAGCAGCCAAGTCCCGGGACACGGCTACACCTTC.

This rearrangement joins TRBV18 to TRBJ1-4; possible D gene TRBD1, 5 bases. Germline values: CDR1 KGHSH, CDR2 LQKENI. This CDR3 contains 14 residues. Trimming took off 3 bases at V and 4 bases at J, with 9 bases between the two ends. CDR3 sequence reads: CASSPIDSNEKLFF. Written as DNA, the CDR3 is TGTGCCAGCTCACCCATCGACAGTAATGAAAAACTGTTTTTT.

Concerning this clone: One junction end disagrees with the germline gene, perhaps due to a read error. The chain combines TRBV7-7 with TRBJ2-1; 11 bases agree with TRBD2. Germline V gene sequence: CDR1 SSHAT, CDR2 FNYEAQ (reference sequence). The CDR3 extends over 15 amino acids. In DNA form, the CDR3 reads TGTGCTAGCAGCTTAGGTAGCGGGAGGGTGAATGAGCAGTTCTTC. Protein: CASSLGSGRVNEQFF.

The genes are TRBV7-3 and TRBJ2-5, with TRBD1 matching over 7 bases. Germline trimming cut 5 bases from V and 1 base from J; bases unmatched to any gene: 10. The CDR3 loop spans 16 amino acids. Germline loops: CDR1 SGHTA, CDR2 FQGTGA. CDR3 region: CASSAGPGQVQETQYF. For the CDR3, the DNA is TGTGCCAGCAGCGCCGGACCCGGACAGGTCCAAGAGACCCAGTACTTC.

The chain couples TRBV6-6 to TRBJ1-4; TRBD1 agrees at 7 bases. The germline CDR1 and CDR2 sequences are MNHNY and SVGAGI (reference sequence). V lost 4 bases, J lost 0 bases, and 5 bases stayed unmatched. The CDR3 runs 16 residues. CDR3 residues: CASSSTGPSTNEKLFF. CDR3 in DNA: TGTGCCAGCAGTTCGACAGGGCCGTCAACTAATGAAAAACTGTTTTTT.

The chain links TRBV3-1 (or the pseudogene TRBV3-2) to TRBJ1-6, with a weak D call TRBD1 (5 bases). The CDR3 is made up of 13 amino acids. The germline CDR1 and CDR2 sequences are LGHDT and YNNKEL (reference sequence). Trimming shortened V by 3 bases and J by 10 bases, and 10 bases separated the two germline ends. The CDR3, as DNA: TGTGCCAGCAGCCACGGGGGTGGATCACCCCTCCACTTT. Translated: CASSHGGGSPLHF.

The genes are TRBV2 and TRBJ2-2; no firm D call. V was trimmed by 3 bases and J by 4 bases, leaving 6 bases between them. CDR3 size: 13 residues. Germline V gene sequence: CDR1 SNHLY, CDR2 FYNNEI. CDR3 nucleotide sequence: TGTGCCAGCAGTGAGTTTCTCACCGGGGAGCTGTTTTTT. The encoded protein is CASSEFLTGELFF.

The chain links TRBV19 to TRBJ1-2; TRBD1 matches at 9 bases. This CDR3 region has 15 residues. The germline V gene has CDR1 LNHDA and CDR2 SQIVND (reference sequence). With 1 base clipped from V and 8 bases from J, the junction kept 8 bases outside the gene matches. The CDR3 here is CASSIGAGQGGGYTF. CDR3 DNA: TGTGCCAGTAGTATAGGCGCGGGACAGGGTGGAGGCTACACCTTC.

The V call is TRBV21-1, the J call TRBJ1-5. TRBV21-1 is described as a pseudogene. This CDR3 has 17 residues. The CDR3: CASSWIRRGNSNQPQHF. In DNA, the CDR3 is TGTGCCAGCAGCTGGATTAGGCGGGGGAATAGCAATCAGCCCCAGCATTTT.

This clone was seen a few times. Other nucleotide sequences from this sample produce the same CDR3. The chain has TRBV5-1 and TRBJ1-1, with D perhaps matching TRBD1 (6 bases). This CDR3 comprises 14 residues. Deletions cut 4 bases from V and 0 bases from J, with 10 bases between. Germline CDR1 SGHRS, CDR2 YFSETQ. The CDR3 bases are TGCGCCAGCAGCGTTACAGGGATGAACACTGAAGCTTTCTTT. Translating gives CASSVTGMNTEAFF.

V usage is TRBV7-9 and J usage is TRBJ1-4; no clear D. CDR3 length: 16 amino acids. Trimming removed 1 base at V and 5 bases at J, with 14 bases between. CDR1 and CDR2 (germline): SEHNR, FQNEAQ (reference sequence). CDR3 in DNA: TGTGCCAGCAGCTTAGGAGGGAGTGTAAGCAATGAAAAACTGTTTTTT. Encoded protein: CASSLGGSVSNEKLFF. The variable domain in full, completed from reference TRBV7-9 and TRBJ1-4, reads DTGVSQNPRHKITKRGQNVTFRCDPISEHNRLYWYRQTLGQGPEFLTYFQNEAQLEKSRLLSDRFSAERPKGSFSTLEIQRTEQGDSAMYLCASSLGGSVSNEKLFFGSGTQLSVL.

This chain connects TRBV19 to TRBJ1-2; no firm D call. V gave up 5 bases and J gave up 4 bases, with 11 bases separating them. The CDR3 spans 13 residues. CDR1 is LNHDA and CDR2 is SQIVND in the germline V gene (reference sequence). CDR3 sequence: CASSDQAGYGYTF. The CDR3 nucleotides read TGTGCCAGTAGTGACCAGGCAGGCTATGGCTACACCTTC.

For the CDR3, the DNA is TGTGCCAGCAGTGATGGGACAGGGAGAAACACCATATATTTT. Translated, it gives CASSDGTGRNTIYF. This chain uses TRBV9 with TRBJ1-3; 9 positions match TRBD1. The CDR3 is made up of 14 amino acids. The germline gives CDR1 SGDLS, CDR2 YYNGEE. The V gene end was trimmed by 5 bases and the J gene end by 5 bases; junction bases not matched to a gene: 5.

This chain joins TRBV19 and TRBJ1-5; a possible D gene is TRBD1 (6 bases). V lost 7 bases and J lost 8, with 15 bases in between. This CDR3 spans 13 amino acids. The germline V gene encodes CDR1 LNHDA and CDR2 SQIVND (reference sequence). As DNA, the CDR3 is TGTGCCAGTAACATCGGGGGGCGGGAGCCCCAGCATTTT. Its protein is CASNIGGREPQHF.

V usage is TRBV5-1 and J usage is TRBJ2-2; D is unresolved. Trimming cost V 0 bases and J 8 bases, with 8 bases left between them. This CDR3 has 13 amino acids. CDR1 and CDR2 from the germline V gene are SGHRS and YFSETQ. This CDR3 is CASSLDFGGELFF. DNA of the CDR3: TGCGCCAGCAGCTTGGATTTCGGGGGGGAGCTGTTTTTT.

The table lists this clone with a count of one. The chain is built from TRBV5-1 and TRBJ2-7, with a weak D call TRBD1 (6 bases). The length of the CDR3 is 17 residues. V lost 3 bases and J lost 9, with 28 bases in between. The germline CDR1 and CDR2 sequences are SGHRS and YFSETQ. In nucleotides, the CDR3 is TGCGCCAGCAGCTCCTCATCCTCAAGTGGATCCCGAGGGGGGCAGTACTTC. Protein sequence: CASSSSSSSGSRGGQYF.

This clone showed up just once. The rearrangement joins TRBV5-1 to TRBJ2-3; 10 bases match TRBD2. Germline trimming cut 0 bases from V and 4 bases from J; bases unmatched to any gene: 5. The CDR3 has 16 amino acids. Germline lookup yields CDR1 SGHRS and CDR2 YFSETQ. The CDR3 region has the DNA TGCGCCAGCAGCTTGGGAGCTAGCGGGAGCGCAGATACGCAGTATTTT. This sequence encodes CASSLGASGSADTQYF. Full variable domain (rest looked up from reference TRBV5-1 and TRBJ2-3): KAGVTQTPRYLIKTRGQQVTLSCSPISGHRSVSWYQQTPGQGLQFLFEYFSETQRNKGNFPGRFSGRQFSNSRSEMNVSTLELGDSALYLCASSLGASGSADTQYFGPGTRLTVL.

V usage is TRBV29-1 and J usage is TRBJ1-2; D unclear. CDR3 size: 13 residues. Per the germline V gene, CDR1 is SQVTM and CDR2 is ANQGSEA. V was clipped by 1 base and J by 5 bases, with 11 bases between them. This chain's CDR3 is CSVEGPGDYGYTF. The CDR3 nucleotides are TGCAGCGTTGAAGGGCCAGGTGATTATGGCTACACCTTC.

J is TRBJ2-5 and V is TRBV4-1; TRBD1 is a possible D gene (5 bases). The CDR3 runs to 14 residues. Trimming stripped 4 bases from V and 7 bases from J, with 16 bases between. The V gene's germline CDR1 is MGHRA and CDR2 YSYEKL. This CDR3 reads CASSPGAGTGTQYF. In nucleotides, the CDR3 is TGCGCCAGCAGCCCTGGAGCCGGCACAGGGACCCAGTACTTC.

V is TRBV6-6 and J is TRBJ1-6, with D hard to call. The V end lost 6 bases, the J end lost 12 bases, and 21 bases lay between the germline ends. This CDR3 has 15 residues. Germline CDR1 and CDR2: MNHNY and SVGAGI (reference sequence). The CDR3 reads CASSQRGQMVGPLHF. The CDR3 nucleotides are TGTGCCAGCAGCCAGCGGGGTCAGATGGTAGGACCCCTCCACTTT.

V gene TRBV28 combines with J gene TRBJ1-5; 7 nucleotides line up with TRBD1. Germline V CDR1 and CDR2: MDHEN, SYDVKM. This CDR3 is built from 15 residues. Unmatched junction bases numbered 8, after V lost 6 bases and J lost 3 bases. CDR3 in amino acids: CASSHRTGFNQPQHF. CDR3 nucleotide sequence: TGTGCCAGCAGCCATCGGACAGGCTTCAATCAGCCCCAGCATTTT.

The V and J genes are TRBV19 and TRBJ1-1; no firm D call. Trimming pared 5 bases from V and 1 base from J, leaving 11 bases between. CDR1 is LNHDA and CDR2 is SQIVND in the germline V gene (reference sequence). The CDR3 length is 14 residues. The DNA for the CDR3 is TGTGCCAGTAGTCTCCGGGAACAGAACACTGAAGCTTTCTTT. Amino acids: CASSLREQNTEAFF.

CDR3 in DNA: TGCGCCAGCAGGAGCCAGACAGGGTTCAACTACGAGCAGTACTTC. The encoded protein is CASRSQTGFNYEQYF. The chain has TRBV10-2 and TRBJ2-7; TRBD1 matches at 7 bases. Germline V gene data show CDR1 as WSHSY and CDR2 as SAAADI. With 6 bases clipped from V and 3 bases from J, the junction kept 11 bases outside the gene matches. The CDR3 totals 15 residues.